This T cell receptor (beta chain) originates from a study of cytomegalovirus exposure and HLA in healthy donors. This CDR3 has 14 amino acids. V lost 1 base and J 7 bases, leaving 11 bases between the germline ends. CDR1 and CDR2 (germline): LNHNV, YYDKDF (reference sequence). Primers included in the PCR were 60 Vbeta and 13 Jbeta primers. The assay was immunoSEQ multiplex PCR, and TCRdb's table has in-frame clones only and misses some. The table includes over 60,000 clones, roughly 71% detected once. Concerning this clone itself: What it binds is not known.

Study-wide results and caveats: While the bulk of TCR sequences proved rare, some public TCRs turned up in many donors. Later work showed greater clonal expansion in HLA-associated TCR beta chains than in equally common others. Earlier analysis found most TCR beta V segments productive about 87% or about 30% of the time.

J is TRBJ1-5 and V is TRBV15; no definite D call. The sequence derives from a man between 65 and 85 years old in good health and CMV-seronegative. Sequencing was carried out using PBMCs. CDR3 nucleotides: TGTGCCACCAGCAGAGGAGGGATTTGGCAGCCCCAGCATTTT. Its translation: CATSRGGIWQPQHF.